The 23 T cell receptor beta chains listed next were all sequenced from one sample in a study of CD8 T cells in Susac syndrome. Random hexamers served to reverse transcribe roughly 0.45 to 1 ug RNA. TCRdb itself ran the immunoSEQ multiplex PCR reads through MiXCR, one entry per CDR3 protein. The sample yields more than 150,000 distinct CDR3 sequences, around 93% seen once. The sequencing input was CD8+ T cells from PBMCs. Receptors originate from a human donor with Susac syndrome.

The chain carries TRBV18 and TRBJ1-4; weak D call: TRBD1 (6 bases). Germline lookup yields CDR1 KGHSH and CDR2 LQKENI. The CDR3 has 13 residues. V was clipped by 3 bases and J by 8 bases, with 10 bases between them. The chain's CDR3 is CASSPGGWEKLFF. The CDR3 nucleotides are TGTGCCAGCTCACCGGGGGGCTGGGAAAAACTGTTTTTT. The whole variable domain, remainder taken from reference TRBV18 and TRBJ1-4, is NAGVMQNPRHLVRRRGQEARLRCSPMKGHSHVYWYRQLPEEGLKFMVYLQKENIIDESGMPKERFSAEFPKEGPSILRIQQVVRGDSAAYFCASSPGGWEKLFFGSGTQLSVL.

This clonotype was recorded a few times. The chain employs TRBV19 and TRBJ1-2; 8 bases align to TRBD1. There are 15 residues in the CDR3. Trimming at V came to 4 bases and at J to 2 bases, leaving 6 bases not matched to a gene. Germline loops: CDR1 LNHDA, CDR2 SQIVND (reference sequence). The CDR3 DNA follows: TGTGCCAGTAGTAGAGGACAGGGAGGAAACTATGGCTACACCTTC. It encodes CASSRGQGGNYGYTF.

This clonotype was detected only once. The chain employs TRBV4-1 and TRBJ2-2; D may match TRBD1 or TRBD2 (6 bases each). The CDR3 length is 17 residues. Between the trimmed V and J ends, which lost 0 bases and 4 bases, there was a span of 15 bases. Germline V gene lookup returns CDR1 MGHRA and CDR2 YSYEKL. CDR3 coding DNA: TGCGCCAGCAGCCAAGAGGGGGGCAGGGGAGGCACCGGGGAGCTGTTTTTT. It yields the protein CASSQEGGRGGTGELFF.

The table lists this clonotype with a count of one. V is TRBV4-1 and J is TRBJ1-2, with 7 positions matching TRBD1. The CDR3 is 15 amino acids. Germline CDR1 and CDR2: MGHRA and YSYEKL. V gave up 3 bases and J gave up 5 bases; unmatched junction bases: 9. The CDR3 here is CASSHPNQQGYGYTF. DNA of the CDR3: TGCGCCAGCAGCCACCCTAACCAACAGGGGTATGGCTACACCTTC.

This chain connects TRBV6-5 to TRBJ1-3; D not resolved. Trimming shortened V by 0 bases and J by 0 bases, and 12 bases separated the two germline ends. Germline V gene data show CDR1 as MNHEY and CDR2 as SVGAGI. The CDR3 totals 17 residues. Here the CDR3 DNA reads TGTGCCAGCAGTTACTCGAACAGCGACGTCTCTGGAAACACCATATATTTT. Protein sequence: CASSYSNSDVSGNTIYF.

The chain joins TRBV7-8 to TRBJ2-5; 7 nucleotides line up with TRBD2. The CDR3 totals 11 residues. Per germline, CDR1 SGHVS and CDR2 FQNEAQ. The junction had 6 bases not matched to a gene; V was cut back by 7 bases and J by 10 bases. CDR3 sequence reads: CASNSGDRQYF. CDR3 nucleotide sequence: TGTGCCAGCAACAGCGGGGACCGCCAGTACTTC. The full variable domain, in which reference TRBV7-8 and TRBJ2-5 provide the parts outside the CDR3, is GAGVSQSPRYKVAKRGQDVALRCDPISGHVSLFWYQQALGQGPEFLTYFQNEAQLDKSGLPSDRFFAERPEGSVSTLKIQRTQQEDSAVYLCASNSGDRQYFGPGTRLLVL.

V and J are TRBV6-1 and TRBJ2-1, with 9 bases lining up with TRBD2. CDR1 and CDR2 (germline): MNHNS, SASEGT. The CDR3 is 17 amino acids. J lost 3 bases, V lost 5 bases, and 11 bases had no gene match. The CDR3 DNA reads TGTGCCAGCAGTCCGATAATAGCGGGAGAATTCTACAATGAGCAGTTCTTC. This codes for CASSPIIAGEFYNEQFF.

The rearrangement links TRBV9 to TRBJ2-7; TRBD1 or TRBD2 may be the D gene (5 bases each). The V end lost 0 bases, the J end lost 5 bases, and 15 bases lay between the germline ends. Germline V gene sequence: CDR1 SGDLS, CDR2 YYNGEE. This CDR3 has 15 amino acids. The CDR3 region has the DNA TGTGCCAGCAGCGTAGTTGGGTGGGGGAGAGACGAGCAGTACTTC. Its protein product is CASSVVGWGRDEQYF.

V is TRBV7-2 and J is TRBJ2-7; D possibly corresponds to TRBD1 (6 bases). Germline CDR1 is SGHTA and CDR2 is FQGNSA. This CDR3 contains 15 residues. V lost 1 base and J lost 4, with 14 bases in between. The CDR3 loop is CASSLDQQGWYEQYF. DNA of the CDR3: TGTGCCAGCAGCTTAGATCAGCAGGGGTGGTACGAGCAGTACTTC.

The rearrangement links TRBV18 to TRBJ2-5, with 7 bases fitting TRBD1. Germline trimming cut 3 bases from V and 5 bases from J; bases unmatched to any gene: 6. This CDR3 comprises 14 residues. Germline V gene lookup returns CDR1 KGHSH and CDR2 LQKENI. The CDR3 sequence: CASSPPGQMETQYF. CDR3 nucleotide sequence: TGTGCCAGCTCACCCCCGGGACAGATGGAGACCCAGTACTTC.

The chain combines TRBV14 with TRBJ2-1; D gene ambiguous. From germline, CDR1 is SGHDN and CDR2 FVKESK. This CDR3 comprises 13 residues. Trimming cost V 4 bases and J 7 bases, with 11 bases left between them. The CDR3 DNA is TGTGCCAGCAGCCCTCCACGTATGAATGAGCAGTTCTTC. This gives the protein CASSPPRMNEQFF.

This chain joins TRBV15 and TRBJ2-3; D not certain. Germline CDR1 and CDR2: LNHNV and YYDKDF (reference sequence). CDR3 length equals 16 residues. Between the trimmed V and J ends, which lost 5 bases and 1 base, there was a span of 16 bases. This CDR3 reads CATSGLVGSGTDTQYF. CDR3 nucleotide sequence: TGTGCCACCAGCGGGTTGGTGGGCTCGGGCACAGATACGCAGTATTTT.

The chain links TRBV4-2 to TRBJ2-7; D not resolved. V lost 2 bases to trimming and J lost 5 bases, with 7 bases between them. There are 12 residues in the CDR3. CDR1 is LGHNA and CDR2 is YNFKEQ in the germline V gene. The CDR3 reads CASSQPPHEQYF. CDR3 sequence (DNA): TGTGCCAGCAGCCAACCCCCCCACGAGCAGTACTTC.

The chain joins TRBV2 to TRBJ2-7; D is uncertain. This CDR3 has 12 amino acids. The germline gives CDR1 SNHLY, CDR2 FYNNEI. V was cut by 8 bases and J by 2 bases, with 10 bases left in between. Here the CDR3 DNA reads TGTGCCAGCGGGGTGGTCGCCTACGAGCAGTACTTC. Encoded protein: CASGVVAYEQYF.

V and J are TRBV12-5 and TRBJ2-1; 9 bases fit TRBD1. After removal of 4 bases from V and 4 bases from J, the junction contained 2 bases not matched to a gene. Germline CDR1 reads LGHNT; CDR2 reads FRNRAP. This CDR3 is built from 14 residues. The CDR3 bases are TGTGCTAGTGGTTCGGGACAGGGTTACAATGAGCAGTTCTTC. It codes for CASGSGQGYNEQFF.

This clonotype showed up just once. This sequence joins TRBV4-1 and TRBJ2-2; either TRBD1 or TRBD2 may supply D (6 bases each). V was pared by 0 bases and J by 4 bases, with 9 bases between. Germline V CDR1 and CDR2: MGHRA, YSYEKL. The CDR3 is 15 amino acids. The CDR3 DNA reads TGCGCCAGCAGCCAAGATTCGGGGGCCACCGGGGAGCTGTTTTTT. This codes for CASSQDSGATGELFF.

The CDR3, as DNA: TGTGCCAGCAGCTTAGTAACCGGGATCCGTAGCGGGGGCACAGATACGCAGTATTTT. Translated, it gives CASSLVTGIRSGGTDTQYF. The genes are TRBV7-9 and TRBJ2-3; 8 nucleotides agree with TRBD2. V trimming: 1 base; J trimming: 1 base; junction bases outside the gene matches: 13. The CDR3 has 19 amino acids. From germline, CDR1 is SEHNR and CDR2 FQNEAQ (reference sequence).

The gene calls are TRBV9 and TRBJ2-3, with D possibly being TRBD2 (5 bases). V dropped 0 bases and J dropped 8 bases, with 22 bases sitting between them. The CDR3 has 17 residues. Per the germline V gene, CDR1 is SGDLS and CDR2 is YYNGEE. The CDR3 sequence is CASSVVRNSSSAVTQYF. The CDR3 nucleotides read TGTGCCAGCAGCGTAGTCAGGAATTCCTCCTCAGCGGTTACGCAGTATTTT.

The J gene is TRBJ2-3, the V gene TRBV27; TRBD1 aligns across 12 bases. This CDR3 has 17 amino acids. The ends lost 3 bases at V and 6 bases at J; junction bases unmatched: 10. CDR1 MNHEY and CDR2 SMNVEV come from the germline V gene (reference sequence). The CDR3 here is CASSFSAGDRGPDTQYF. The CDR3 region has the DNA TGTGCCAGCAGTTTCAGTGCCGGGGACAGGGGGCCCGATACGCAGTATTTT.

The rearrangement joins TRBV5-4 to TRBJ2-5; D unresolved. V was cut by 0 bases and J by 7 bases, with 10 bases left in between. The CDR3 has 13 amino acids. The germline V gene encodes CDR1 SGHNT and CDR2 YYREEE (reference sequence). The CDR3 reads CASSLDEIVTQYF. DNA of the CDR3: TGTGCCAGCAGCTTGGACGAAATTGTGACCCAGTACTTC.

The CDR3 bases are TGTGCCAGCAGCGTCACAGGGGGCGAGCAGTACTTC. It translates to CASSVTGGEQYF. The J gene is TRBJ2-7, the V gene TRBV9, with 8 bases fitting TRBD1. Germline assignment: CDR1 SGDLS and CDR2 YYNGEE. V dropped 2 bases and J dropped 6; count of bases not matched to a gene: 1. The CDR3 runs 12 residues.

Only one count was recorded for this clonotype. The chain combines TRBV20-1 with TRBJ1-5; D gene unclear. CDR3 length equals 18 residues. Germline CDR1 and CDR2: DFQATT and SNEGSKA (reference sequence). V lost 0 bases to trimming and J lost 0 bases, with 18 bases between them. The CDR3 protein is CSARDPSFFGYSNQPQHF. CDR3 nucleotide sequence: TGCAGTGCTAGAGATCCGAGCTTTTTCGGATATAGCAATCAGCCCCAGCATTTT.

DNA of the CDR3: TGTGCCAGCAGTGCCGCTTTAGCGAATGAGCAGTTCTTC. Its translation is CASSAALANEQFF. The chain employs TRBV6-1 and TRBJ2-1, with D perhaps matching TRBD2 (5 bases). CDR1 MNHNS and CDR2 SASEGT come from the germline V gene. V lost 4 bases, J lost 7 bases, and 11 bases lay in between. The CDR3 totals 13 residues.